Included here is one TCR beta chain sequence, with context. Its antigen is currently unknown. The sample comes from a study of T cells after yellow fever vaccination. Study findings and constraints: Weaker, the secondary response had a peak occurring faster, on day 5 versus 15. Reappearing after the booster were most of the clones from primary vaccination (approximately 96% CD4, 85% to 90% CD8). The CD4 and CD8 compartments had a small share of their clonotypes in common.

Germline-derived CDR1 and CDR2 are SEHNR and FQNEAQ (reference sequence). The CDR3 sequence is 13 residues long. V gave up 10 bases and J gave up 0 bases; unmatched junction bases: 5. TCRdb itself ran the 5' RACE reads through MiXCR, one entry per CDR3 protein. The sample has some 550,000 distinct CDR3 sequences, under 25% seen once. Sequenced material: PBMCs, taken 15 days after the yellow fever booster vaccination. V usage is TRBV7-9 and J usage is TRBJ1-1, with 7 nucleotides matching TRBD1. The TCR sequence derives from a man aged 25 to 45 who received the YFV17D yellow fever vaccine. CDR3 region: CATTTGMNTEAFF. The CDR3 bases are TGTGCCACTACGACAGGGATGAACACTGAAGCTTTCTTT.